These 2 T cell receptor beta chains originate from one sample sequenced in a study of post-analysis software for immune sequencing data. The study, taken as a whole, reports: Controls showed lower frequencies than patients for five or six TRBV segments, and TRBV5-6, TRBV5-1 and TRBV20-1 were among these.

Tagging with unique molecular identifiers was a feature of the TCR beta cDNA libraries. TCRdb recomputed calls from the PCR reads with MiXCR, one row per CDR3 protein. The sample lists roughly 540,000 distinct CDR3 sequences, 34% seen once, with approximately 5.4% in the top ten. Their antigens remain unidentified. Input material: blood. These receptors came from a girl between 2 and 17 years old with multiple sclerosis.

V is TRBV2 and J is TRBJ2-2; D not certain. Trimming pared 3 bases from V and 8 bases from J, leaving 13 bases between. The CDR3 runs to 14 residues. The germline V gene has CDR1 SNHLY and CDR2 FYNNEI. In DNA, the CDR3 is TGTGCCAGCAGTGATTTACGGGTCCGGGGGGAGCTGTTTTTT. Amino acids: CASSDLRVRGELFF.

This clonotype was seen only a few times. The chain couples TRBV28 to TRBJ1-5; D is undetermined. The V end was cut by 6 bases, the J end by 0 bases, with 12 bases between. The CDR3 is 15 residues long. Germline-derived CDR1 and CDR2 are MDHEN and SYDVKM. The CDR3 loop reads CASRDGRSSNQPQHF. As DNA, the CDR3 is TGTGCCAGCAGGGATGGACGTTCTAGCAATCAGCCCCAGCATTTT.